The 31 T cell receptor beta chains given below trace back to one sample, sequenced in a study of blood T cell repertoires in COVID-19. The assay was immunoSEQ multiplex PCR, and TCRdb's table has in-frame clones only and misses some. The sample consists of 100,000 to 120,000 clones, roughly 85% of them appearing once. The sample consisted of peripheral blood. These receptors came from a woman in her sixties or seventies with COVID-19, enrolled during active disease.

There are a few counts of this clone. The V call is TRBV7-3, the J call TRBJ1-1; D perhaps matches TRBD1 (6 bases). The CDR3 is made up of 13 amino acids. V was trimmed by 1 base and J by 6 bases, leaving 9 bases between them. The V gene's germline CDR1 is SGHTA and CDR2 FQGTGA. CDR3 bases: TGTGCCAGCAGCTTAAACAGGGACGCTGAAGCTTTCTTT. The encoded protein is CASSLNRDAEAFF.

In this sample, this clone turned up a few times. This rearrangement joins TRBV12-3 or TRBV12-4 to TRBJ1-1, with D uncertain. This CDR3 comprises 12 residues. The ends were cut back, 6 bases at V and 4 bases at J, with 9 bases in the middle. The CDR3 sequence is CASSPSVTEAFF. The CDR3, as DNA: TGTGCCAGCAGCCCTTCAGTCACTGAAGCTTTCTTT.

V is TRBV25-1 and J is TRBJ1-1; 7 nucleotides match TRBD1. This CDR3 has 13 residues. The germline gives CDR1 MGHDK, CDR2 SYGVNS. The V gene end was trimmed by 5 bases and the J gene end by 3 bases; junction bases not matched to a gene: 3. The CDR3 sequence: CASSPTGDTEAFF. CDR3 nucleotide sequence: TGTGCCAGCAGTCCAACAGGGGACACTGAAGCTTTCTTT.

This chain joins TRBV25-1 and TRBJ1-1; 9 positions match TRBD1. CDR3 length equals 13 residues. The germline CDR1 and CDR2 sequences are MGHDK and SYGVNS. The V gene end was trimmed by 1 base and the J gene end by 14 bases; junction bases not matched to a gene: 8. The CDR3 nucleotides read TGTGCCAGCAGTGAATCGGGTGGGGACAGGGACTTCTTT. This sequence encodes CASSESGGDRDFF.

The chain carries TRBV6-5 and TRBJ1-1; D call uncertain. The V end lost 0 bases, the J end lost 1 base, and 6 bases lay between the germline ends. CDR3 length: 14 amino acids. Germline CDR1 MNHEY, CDR2 SVGAGI. CDR3 amino acids: CASSYSIANTEAFF. CDR3 in DNA: TGTGCCAGCAGTTACTCGATAGCGAACACTGAAGCTTTCTTT.

This sequence joins TRBV5-1 and TRBJ1-1; TRBD1 agrees at 8 bases. Trimming cost V 4 bases and J 3 bases; bases outside gene matches: 11. The CDR3 runs to 16 residues. Germline V gives CDR1 SGHRS, CDR2 YFSETQ. The CDR3 nucleotides read TGCGCCAGCAGCCCAGGACAGGGTGGTTGGGACACTGAAGCTTTCTTT. It is translated as CASSPGQGGWDTEAFF. Full variable domain (outside the CDR3, taken from reference TRBV5-1 and TRBJ1-1): KAGVTQTPRYLIKTRGQQVTLSCSPISGHRSVSWYQQTPGQGLQFLFEYFSETQRNKGNFPGRFSGRQFSNSRSEMNVSTLELGDSALYLCASSPGQGGWDTEAFFGQGTRLTVV.

The V gene is TRBV27, the J gene TRBJ1-6, with D possibly being TRBD1 (6 bases). The CDR3 contains 14 residues. Germline lookup yields CDR1 MNHEY and CDR2 SMNVEV (reference sequence). Trimming removed 8 bases at V and 9 bases at J, with 17 bases between. CDR3 in amino acids: CASRVQGLSSPLHF. The CDR3, as DNA: TGTGCCAGCCGGGTCCAGGGGCTCAGTTCACCCCTCCACTTT.

The count of this clone is one. The chain recombines TRBV9 with TRBJ1-2; 9 bases align to TRBD1. CDR3 length: 15 amino acids. Trimming took 4 bases from V and 3 from J; bases not matched to a gene: 7. Germline V gives CDR1 SGDLS, CDR2 YYNGEE. DNA of the CDR3: TGTGCCAGCAGCCAAACTGACAGGGGGGACTATGGCTACACCTTC. It codes for CASSQTDRGDYGYTF.

The chain carries TRBV5-5 and TRBJ2-2; D possibly corresponds to TRBD1 (6 bases). Trimming left V 3 bases short and J 6 bases short, with 12 bases between. The CDR3 runs 14 residues. The germline CDR1 and CDR2 sequences are SGHKS and YYEKEE (reference sequence). Written as DNA, the CDR3 is TGTGCCAGCAGCTCCCACAGGGAATCCGGGGAGCTGTTTTTT. Translation: CASSSHRESGELFF.

This chain uses TRBV21-1 with TRBJ2-7; TRBD1, as called in the table, went unchecked against the DNA. TRBV21-1 is designated a pseudogene. The CDR3 length is 13 residues. CDR3 sequence: CASSKPRNSEQYF. The CDR3 bases are TGTGCCAGCAGCAAACCCAGGAATTCCGAGCAGTACTTC.

The J gene is TRBJ2-3, the V gene TRBV18, with 7 bases identical to TRBD2. This CDR3 comprises 15 residues. Germline assignment: CDR1 KGHSH and CDR2 LQKENI. V was clipped by 2 bases and J by 3 bases; unmatched bases: 5. The CDR3 loop reads CASSPRSGVTDTQYF. The CDR3 nucleotides read TGTGCCAGCTCACCAAGGAGCGGGGTAACAGATACGCAGTATTTT.

This clone was observed once. The J gene is TRBJ1-2, the V gene TRBV4-2; 9 bases line up with TRBD1. V was pared by 3 bases and J by 3 bases, with 14 bases of the junction left unmatched. The length of the CDR3 is 18 residues. The germline V gene has CDR1 LGHNA and CDR2 YNFKEQ. The CDR3 DNA reads as TGTGCCAGCAGCCATCCTATGACAGGGGGACTTGGGGACTATGGCTACACCTTC. Its translation is CASSHPMTGGLGDYGYTF.

This rearrangement joins TRBV4-1 to TRBJ2-1; D might be TRBD1 (5 bases). Trimming took 0 bases from V and 4 from J, leaving 19 bases between them. Germline CDR1 MGHRA, CDR2 YSYEKL. This CDR3 is 18 amino acids long. CDR3 nucleotides: TGCGCCAGCAGCCAAGAAGGGGCAGGTCAACGCGATTACAATGAGCAGTTCTTC. Protein product: CASSQEGAGQRDYNEQFF.

This clone has a handful of counts. This CDR3 is CASSLDRNEQYF. CDR3 sequence (DNA): TGTGCCAGCAGCCTTGACAGGAACGAGCAGTACTTC. V is TRBV7-2 and J is TRBJ2-7, with a tentative D call TRBD1 (6 bases). The CDR3 has 12 amino acids. Per the germline V gene, CDR1 is SGHTA and CDR2 is FQGNSA. V was clipped by 5 bases and J by 5 bases, with 10 bases between them.

The chain links TRBV5-1 to TRBJ1-2; D uncertain. This CDR3 has 15 amino acids. Trimming pared 4 bases from V and 4 bases from J, leaving 17 bases between. CDR1 is SGHRS, CDR2 YFSETQ, per germline. The CDR3 is CASSPPEDPGYGYTF. The DNA of the CDR3 is TGCGCCAGCAGCCCCCCGGAGGACCCAGGCTATGGCTACACCTTC. The whole variable domain, filled in from reference TRBV5-1 and TRBJ1-2, reads KAGVTQTPRYLIKTRGQQVTLSCSPISGHRSVSWYQQTPGQGLQFLFEYFSETQRNKGNFPGRFSGRQFSNSRSEMNVSTLELGDSALYLCASSPPEDPGYGYTFGSGTRLTVV.

V is TRBV6-1 and J is TRBJ2-7, with D uncertain. Trimming cost V 1 base and J 4 bases, with 5 bases left between them. The CDR3 has 12 residues. Looked up from germline, CDR1 is MNHNS and CDR2 is SASEGT. CDR3 nucleotides: TGTGCCAGCAGTGAAGTTAGTTACGAGCAGTACTTC. Translating gives CASSEVSYEQYF.

The chain has TRBV15 and TRBJ1-3, with D perhaps TRBD1 (5 bases). Germline CDR1 and CDR2: LNHNV and YYDKDF (reference sequence). The CDR3 loop spans 16 amino acids. Trimming shortened V by 0 bases and J by 6 bases, and 15 bases separated the two germline ends. CDR3 residues: CATSRDLMGEVNTIYF. The CDR3 DNA reads TGTGCCACCAGCAGAGATCTAATGGGGGAGGTAAACACCATATATTTT.

This chain joins TRBV7-6 and TRBJ2-7; TRBD1 might be the D (6 bases). This CDR3 contains 15 residues. Germline CDR1 reads SGHVS; CDR2 reads FNYEAQ. V gave up 3 bases and J gave up 0 bases, with 12 bases separating them. CDR3: CASSFSGTSSYEQYF. The CDR3 region has the DNA TGTGCCAGCAGCTTCTCCGGGACATCCTCCTACGAGCAGTACTTC.

The J gene is TRBJ1-5, the V gene TRBV7-2; no clear D gene. CDR1 and CDR2 from the germline V gene are SGHTA and FQGNSA. The CDR3 sequence is 12 residues long. V was cut by 5 bases and J by 9 bases, with 11 bases left in between. CDR3 sequence reads: CASSTGRPPQHF. The CDR3 DNA is TGTGCCAGCAGCACGGGGAGGCCGCCCCAGCATTTT.

This clone was found once. The chain couples TRBV7-9 to TRBJ1-2, with D tentatively TRBD1 (5 bases). Trimming took off 1 base at V and 2 bases at J, with 14 bases between the two ends. Germline assignment: CDR1 SEHNR and CDR2 FQNEAQ (reference sequence). The CDR3 has 16 amino acids. Written as DNA, the CDR3 is TGTGCCAGCAGCTTAGTTTTGGGACTCTTCAACTATGGCTACACCTTC. Amino acid sequence: CASSLVLGLFNYGYTF.

This clone has a count of ten or more. This chain uses TRBV7-2 with TRBJ1-2; 8 positions match TRBD1. V trimming: 2 bases; J trimming: 0 bases; junction bases outside the gene matches: 5. The length of the CDR3 is 16 residues. The germline V gene encodes CDR1 SGHTA and CDR2 FQGNSA. The CDR3 DNA reads TGTGCCAGCAGCTTAAGCAGGGGGCCGTCTAACTATGGCTACACCTTC. Translation: CASSLSRGPSNYGYTF.

The chain carries TRBV6-5 and TRBJ2-5, with D possibly matching TRBD2 (5 bases). Germline CDR1 MNHEY, CDR2 SVGAGI. The length of the CDR3 is 13 residues. Trimming left V 10 bases short and J 0 bases short, with 12 bases between. The CDR3 reads CATAPGYQETQYF. CDR3 coding DNA: TGTGCCACCGCCCCGGGGTACCAAGAGACCCAGTACTTC.

This clone was seen once. The chain links TRBV7-9 to TRBJ2-5; 7 bases line up with TRBD2. V trimming: 4 bases; J trimming: 0 bases; junction bases outside the gene matches: 5. This CDR3 is 15 amino acids long. Germline CDR1 and CDR2: SEHNR and FQNEAQ (reference sequence). CDR3 sequence: CASSSWRGYQETQYF. As DNA, the CDR3 is TGTGCCAGCAGCTCCTGGCGGGGGTACCAAGAGACCCAGTACTTC. Using reference TRBV7-9 and TRBJ2-5 for the parts outside the CDR3, the full variable domain is DTGVSQNPRHKITKRGQNVTFRCDPISEHNRLYWYRQTLGQGPEFLTYFQNEAQLEKSRLLSDRFSAERPKGSFSTLEIQRTEQGDSAMYLCASSSWRGYQETQYFGPGTRLLVL.

The chain couples TRBV7-9 to TRBJ2-7; D remains ambiguous. From germline, CDR1 is SEHNR and CDR2 FQNEAQ (reference sequence). The CDR3 length is 14 residues. Trimming removed 1 base at V and 0 bases at J, with 7 bases between. The CDR3 DNA is TGTGCCAGCAGCTTAGTGACAAACTCCTACGAGCAGTACTTC. Protein: CASSLVTNSYEQYF.

V gene TRBV4-1 combines with J gene TRBJ1-6; 7 bases line up with TRBD1. This CDR3 is 18 amino acids long. The germline CDR1 and CDR2 sequences are MGHRA and YSYEKL. J lost 10 bases, V lost 4 bases, and 19 bases had no gene match. CDR3 sequence: CASSPRQGRGLIDSPLHF. The CDR3 nucleotides are TGCGCCAGCAGCCCCCGACAGGGAAGGGGCTTAATAGACTCACCCCTCCACTTT.

The rearrangement joins TRBV1 to TRBJ2-3; TRBD2, the table's D call, lacks a check against the DNA. TRBV1 is tagged as a pseudogene. The CDR3 extends over 16 amino acids. The CDR3 nucleotides read TGCACTCTCAGCGCCCTCAGACGGGGGGCCAGCTATACGCAGTATTTT. It translates to CTLSALRRGASYTQYF.

The gene calls are TRBV5-6 and TRBJ2-7; 9 bases fit TRBD1. This CDR3 has 16 amino acids. V was clipped by 2 bases and J by 2 bases; unmatched bases: 8. The germline gives CDR1 SGHDT, CDR2 YYEEEE. CDR3 sequence: CASSFITGQGPYEQYF. Written as DNA, the CDR3 is TGTGCCAGCAGCTTCATCACGGGACAGGGCCCCTACGAGCAGTACTTC.

V and J are TRBV2 and TRBJ1-1, with D unclear. The CDR3 runs to 13 residues. Trimming removed 5 bases from V and 1 base from J, with 8 bases in between. The V gene's germline CDR1 is SNHLY and CDR2 FYNNEI. The DNA of the CDR3 is TGTGCCAGCAGTCCAGAAAAGAACACTGAAGCTTTCTTT. Translated, it gives CASSPEKNTEAFF.

V is TRBV4-2 and J is TRBJ1-2, with D tentatively TRBD1 (5 bases). This CDR3 region has 15 residues. V was pared by 4 bases and J by 3 bases, with 15 bases between. In germline, CDR1 is LGHNA, CDR2 YNFKEQ. The CDR3 coding sequence is TGTGCCAGCAGCCCCGGTACGAGCAGGGACTATGGCTACACCTTC. This codes for CASSPGTSRDYGYTF.

The V call is TRBV3-1 (or the pseudogene TRBV3-2), the J call TRBJ2-7, with a weak D call TRBD2 (5 bases). In germline, CDR1 is LGHDT, CDR2 YNNKEL (reference sequence). Trimming cost V 3 bases and J 5 bases, with 14 bases left between them. The CDR3 has 14 amino acids. The CDR3 region is CASSHRGWENEQYF. As DNA, the CDR3 is TGTGCCAGCAGCCACCGAGGGTGGGAAAACGAGCAGTACTTC.

The CDR3 bases are TGTGCCAGCAGTTTGACAGGGGGCTCTGGAAACACCATATATTTT. This translates into CASSLTGGSGNTIYF. The V and J genes are TRBV6-5 and TRBJ1-3; the match to TRBD1 covers 9 bases. This CDR3 is 15 amino acids long. V lost 4 bases, J lost 0 bases, and 1 base stayed unmatched. Germline V gene data show CDR1 as MNHEY and CDR2 as SVGAGI.